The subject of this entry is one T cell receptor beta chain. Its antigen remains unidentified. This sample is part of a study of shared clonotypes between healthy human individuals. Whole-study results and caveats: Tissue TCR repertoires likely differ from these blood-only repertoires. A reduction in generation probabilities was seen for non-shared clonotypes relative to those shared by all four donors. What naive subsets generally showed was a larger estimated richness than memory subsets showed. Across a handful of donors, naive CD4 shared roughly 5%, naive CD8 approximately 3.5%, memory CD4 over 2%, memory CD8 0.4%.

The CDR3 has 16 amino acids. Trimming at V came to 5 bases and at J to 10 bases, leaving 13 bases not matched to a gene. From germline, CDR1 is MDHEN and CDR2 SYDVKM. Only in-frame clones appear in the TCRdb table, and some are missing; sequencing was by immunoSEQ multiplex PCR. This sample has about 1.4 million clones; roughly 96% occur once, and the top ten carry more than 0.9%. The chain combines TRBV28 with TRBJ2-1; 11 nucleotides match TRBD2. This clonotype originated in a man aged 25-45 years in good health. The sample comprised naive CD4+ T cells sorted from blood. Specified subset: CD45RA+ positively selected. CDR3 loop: CASSPWRLAGSKEQFF. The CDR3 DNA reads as TGTGCCAGCAGTCCATGGCGACTAGCGGGATCAAAAGAGCAGTTCTTC.